This record concerns one T cell receptor beta chain sequence. Its antigen is still unknown. The CDR3 is 15 amino acids. V shed 4 bases and J shed 6 bases, with 16 bases lying between them. The germline V gene encodes CDR1 SNHLY and CDR2 FYNNEI. The source of the sample is a study of cytomegalovirus exposure and HLA in healthy donors. Study in general: Assignment to the Caucasian-associated ancestry cluster applied to approximately 80% of the approximately 390 genotyped donors. Study-wide findings and caveats: Previously analyzed data showed that most TCR beta V segments were productive at a frequency of about 87% or about 30%. Sequencing had likely introduced a cluster of highly shared sequence variants as an artifact. Accurate prediction of HLA-A and HLA-B alleles (for most subjects) was reportedly achieved from TCR beta sequences.

Primers for the PCR totalled 60 Vbeta and 13 Jbeta. Generated by immunoSEQ multiplex PCR, the TCRdb table keeps only in-frame clones and is missing some. This table holds about 180,000 clones, around 80% found once. The sample taken for sequencing was PBMCs. The rearrangement joins TRBV2 to TRBJ1-5; tentative D call: TRBD1 (6 bases). The TCR originated in a woman in her fifties or sixties in good health and CMV-seropositive. This chain's CDR3 is CASSVSNRDGQPQHF. The CDR3 DNA reads TGTGCCAGCAGTGTGTCGAACAGGGATGGTCAGCCCCAGCATTTT.